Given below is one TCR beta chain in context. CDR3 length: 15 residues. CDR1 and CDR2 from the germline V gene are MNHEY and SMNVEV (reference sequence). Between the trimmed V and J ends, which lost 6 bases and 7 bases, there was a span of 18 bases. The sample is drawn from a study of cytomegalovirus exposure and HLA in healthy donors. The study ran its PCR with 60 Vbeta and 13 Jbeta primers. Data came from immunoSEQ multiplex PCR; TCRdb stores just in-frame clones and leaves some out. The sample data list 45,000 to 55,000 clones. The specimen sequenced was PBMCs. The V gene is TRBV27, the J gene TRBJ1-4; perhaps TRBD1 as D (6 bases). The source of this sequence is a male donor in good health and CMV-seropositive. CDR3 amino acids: CASSLNRERVEKLFF. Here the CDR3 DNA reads TGTGCCAGCAGCCTTAACAGGGAGAGGGTTGAAAAACTGTTTTTT.